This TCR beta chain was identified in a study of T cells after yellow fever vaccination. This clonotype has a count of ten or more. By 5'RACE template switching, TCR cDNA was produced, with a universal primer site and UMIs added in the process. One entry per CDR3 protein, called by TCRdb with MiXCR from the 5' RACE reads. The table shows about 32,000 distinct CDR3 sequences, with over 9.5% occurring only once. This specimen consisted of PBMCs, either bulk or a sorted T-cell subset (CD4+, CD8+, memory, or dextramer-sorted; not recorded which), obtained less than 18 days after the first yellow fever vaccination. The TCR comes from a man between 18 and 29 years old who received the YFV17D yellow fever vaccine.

The CDR3: CSARVPGTGATGELFF. In nucleotides, the CDR3 is TGCAGTGCTAGAGTTCCCGGGACAGGAGCGACCGGGGAGCTGTTTTTT. The chain has TRBV20-1 and TRBJ2-2; 8 bases match TRBD1. The CDR3 has 16 residues. From germline, CDR1 is DFQATT and CDR2 SNEGSKA (reference sequence). The trim removed 1 base at V and 5 bases at J, leaving 9 bases unmatched.